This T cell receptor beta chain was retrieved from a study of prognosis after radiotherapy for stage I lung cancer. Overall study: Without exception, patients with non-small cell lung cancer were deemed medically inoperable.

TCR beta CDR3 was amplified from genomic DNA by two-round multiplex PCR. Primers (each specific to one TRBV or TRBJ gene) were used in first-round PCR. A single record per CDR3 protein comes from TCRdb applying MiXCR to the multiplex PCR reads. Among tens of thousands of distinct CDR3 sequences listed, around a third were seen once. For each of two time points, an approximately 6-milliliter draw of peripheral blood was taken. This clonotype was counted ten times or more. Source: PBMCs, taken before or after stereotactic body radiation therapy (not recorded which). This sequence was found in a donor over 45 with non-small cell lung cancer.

The CDR3 protein is CATRGGTNTGELFF. The CDR3 region has the DNA TGTGCCACGAGGGGGGGGACGAACACCGGGGAGCTGTTTTTT. The rearrangement links TRBV15 to TRBJ2-2; D is possibly TRBD2 (7 bases). The germline V and J ends were trimmed by 9 bases and 0 bases, with 11 bases remaining between them. CDR1 is LNHNV, CDR2 YYDKDF, per germline (reference sequence). The CDR3 loop spans 14 amino acids.